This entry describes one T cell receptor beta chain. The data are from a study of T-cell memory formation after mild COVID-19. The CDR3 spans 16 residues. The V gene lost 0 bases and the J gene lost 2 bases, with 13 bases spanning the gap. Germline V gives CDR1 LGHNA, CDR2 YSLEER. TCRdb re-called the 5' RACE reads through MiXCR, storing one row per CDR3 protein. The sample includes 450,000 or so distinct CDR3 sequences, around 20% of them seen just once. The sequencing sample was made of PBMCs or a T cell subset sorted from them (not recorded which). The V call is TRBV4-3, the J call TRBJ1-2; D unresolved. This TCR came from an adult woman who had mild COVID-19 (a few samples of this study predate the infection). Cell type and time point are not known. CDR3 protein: CASSQESIVGNYGYTF. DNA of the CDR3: TGCGCCAGCAGCCAAGAATCGATAGTGGGGAACTATGGCTACACCTTC.